Following are 26 T cell receptor beta chains from one sample sequenced in a study of T cells in Graves' hyperthyroidism and ophthalmopathy. The investigators amplified TCR beta CDR3 regions from RNA transcripts. The TCR CDR3 was amplified in a first-round RT-PCR using the HTBI primer set. TCRdb used MiXCR to reprocess the multiplex PCR reads, holding one entry per CDR3 protein. The sample lists more than 450,000 distinct CDR3 sequences, just under 20% seen once, with approximately 50% in the top ten. The sample taken for sequencing was blood. These receptors were obtained from a man aged 40-50 years with Graves' ophthalmopathy.

This sequence joins TRBV19 and TRBJ2-7; D remains ambiguous. The CDR3 is 15 residues long. Germline CDR1 reads LNHDA; CDR2 reads SQIVND (reference sequence). Trimming cost V 4 bases and J 5 bases, with 18 bases left between them. Written as DNA, the CDR3 is TGTGCCAGTAGTACCCCCGACGGAGCAAGTGACGAGCAGTACTTC. Encoded protein: CASSTPDGASDEQYF.

Many counts were recorded for this clonotype. The chain uses TRBV30 and TRBJ1-1; 7 nucleotides line up with TRBD1. Trimming removed 3 bases from V and 0 bases from J; junction bases left unmatched: 4. CDR1 GTSNPN and CDR2 SVGIG come from the germline V gene (reference sequence). The CDR3 has 14 residues. DNA of the CDR3: TGTGCCTGGAGCTGGGACAGCATGAACACTGAAGCTTTCTTT. Translated: CAWSWDSMNTEAFF.

This clonotype was seen only a few times. This chain uses TRBV2 with TRBJ1-3, with D uncertain. The CDR3 runs to 14 residues. V lost 2 bases to trimming and J lost 9 bases, with 14 bases between them. Germline CDR1 and CDR2: SNHLY and FYNNEI. The CDR3 DNA follows: TGTGCCAGCAGTGAAAATACCTCTTGGGGCACCATATATTTT. This gives the protein CASSENTSWGTIYF.

This clonotype was seen ten or more times. The chain has TRBV28 and TRBJ1-1; 10 nucleotides match TRBD1. V lost 5 bases to trimming and J lost 1 base; unmatched junction nucleotides: 4. The CDR3 sequence is 15 residues long. The germline CDR1 and CDR2 sequences are MDHEN and SYDVKM. CDR3 nucleotides: TGTGCCAGCAGTGACAGGGGGCTGGGGAACACTGAAGCTTTCTTT. It is translated as CASSDRGLGNTEAFF.

This chain links TRBV12-3 or TRBV12-4 with TRBJ2-5, with 12 bases aligning to TRBD2. V shed 7 bases and J 2 bases; nucleotides not matched to a gene: 8. This CDR3 has 16 amino acids. The CDR3, as DNA: TGTGCCAGCATGGTGACTAGCGGGGGACCTCAAGAGACCCAGTACTTC. Translation gives CASMVTSGGPQETQYF.

This clonotype showed up just a few times. The chain links TRBV30 to TRBJ1-2; TRBD1 matches 9 bases. CDR1 and CDR2 (germline): GTSNPN, SVGIG (reference sequence). J gave up 5 bases and V 0 bases, and 1 base lay outside the gene matches. The CDR3 runs to 13 residues. The CDR3: CAWSVGQGYGYTF. In DNA, the CDR3 is TGTGCCTGGAGTGTTGGACAGGGGTATGGCTACACCTTC.

This clonotype was observed a handful of times. The V and J genes are TRBV13 and TRBJ1-5; D unresolved. The CDR3 has 15 amino acids. V gave up 5 bases and J gave up 4 bases, with 15 bases separating them. CDR1 and CDR2 from the germline V gene are PRHDT and FYEKMQ (reference sequence). CDR3 protein: CASSVGRNENQPQHF. CDR3 coding DNA: TGTGCCAGCAGCGTCGGACGCAACGAAAATCAGCCCCAGCATTTT.

This clonotype was recorded a few times. This chain connects TRBV12-3 or TRBV12-4 to TRBJ1-4; D call uncertain. This CDR3 is 14 amino acids long. Trimming removed 3 bases at V and 0 bases at J, with 5 bases between. CDR3 sequence reads: CASSFLATNEKLFF. The CDR3 bases are TGTGCCAGCAGTTTCTTAGCAACTAATGAAAAACTGTTTTTT.

The V and J genes are TRBV5-1 and TRBJ1-2, with 7 bases fitting TRBD1. This CDR3 is built from 14 residues. Germline V gene data show CDR1 as SGHRS and CDR2 as YFSETQ. The ends lost 4 bases at V and 4 bases at J; junction bases unmatched: 7. Here the CDR3 reads CASSTQGGSYGYTF. CDR3 DNA: TGCGCCAGCAGCACCCAGGGGGGCTCCTATGGCTACACCTTC.

This clonotype has a count of ten or more. The chain combines TRBV7-8 with TRBJ1-2; the D gene is possibly TRBD1 (6 bases). The CDR3 consists of 14 residues. V lost 5 bases, J lost 6 bases, and 16 bases lay in between. Germline CDR1 is SGHVS and CDR2 is FQNEAQ. This chain's CDR3 is CASSNGRGANGYTF. The CDR3 nucleotides are TGTGCCAGCAGCAACGGAAGGGGGGCGAATGGCTACACCTTC.

About this clonotype itself: No conserved phenylalanine or tryptophan ends this CDR3, so it is likely a read error. The chain links TRBV12-3 or TRBV12-4 to TRBJ2-1, with 9 bases identical to TRBD2. The CDR3 runs 17 residues. The V segment lost 5 bases and the J segment 0 bases; nucleotides outside the gene matches: 8. The CDR3 is CASSHSGGPSSYNEQFL. The CDR3 DNA reads TGTGCCAGCAGTCATAGCGGGGGACCTAGCTCCTACAATGAGCAGTTCCTC.

The chain employs TRBV5-1 and TRBJ2-2, with D possibly TRBD1 on 6 matching bases. CDR3 size: 15 residues. Per germline, CDR1 SGHRS and CDR2 YFSETQ. V lost 3 bases and J 4 bases, leaving 13 bases between the germline ends. For the CDR3, the DNA is TGCGCCAGCAGCTCACAGGGTTGGGGCACCGGGGAGCTGTTTTTT. Residues: CASSSQGWGTGELFF.

This clonotype was seen a few times. The V and J genes are TRBV7-9 and TRBJ1-5; possible D gene TRBD1, 6 bases. The CDR3 loop spans 14 amino acids. Germline-derived CDR1 and CDR2 are SEHNR and FQNEAQ (reference sequence). Deletions cut 5 bases from V and 4 bases from J, with 12 bases between. CDR3 DNA sequence: TGTGCCAGCAGCCAGGGGCAGCCTAATCAGCCCCAGCATTTT. Translation: CASSQGQPNQPQHF.

For this clonotype: Relative to the germline gene, one junction end is altered; a read error may explain this. V gene TRBV6-5 combines with J gene TRBJ2-5; D is possibly TRBD2 (5 bases). Germline V CDR1 and CDR2: MNHEY, SVGAGI. CDR3 length: 11 amino acids. CDR3 sequence (DNA): TGTGCCAGCAGTTACGGGGAGATCCAGTACTTC. Protein sequence: CASSYGEIQYF.

The chain is built from TRBV19 and TRBJ1-2; 7 bases line up with TRBD1. The CDR3 runs to 15 residues. With 6 bases clipped from V and 3 bases from J, the junction kept 10 bases outside the gene matches. Germline V gene sequence: CDR1 LNHDA, CDR2 SQIVND (reference sequence). CDR3 bases: TGTGCCAGTAGGTTGGCTCGGGACAGATACTATGGCTACACCTTC. Protein sequence: CASRLARDRYYGYTF.

This rearrangement joins TRBV10-3 to TRBJ2-7; the match to TRBD2 covers 13 bases. Per the germline V gene, CDR1 is ENHRY and CDR2 is SYGVKD. With V trimmed by 6 bases and J by 1 base, 3 bases remained unmatched. This CDR3 has 15 amino acids. The CDR3 reads CAIRGLAGMSYEQYF. CDR3 sequence (DNA): TGTGCCATCAGGGGACTAGCGGGGATGTCCTACGAGCAGTACTTC.

This clonotype was seen ten or more times. The V gene is TRBV10-3, the J gene TRBJ2-7; 7 bases agree with TRBD1. V was pared by 7 bases and J by 2 bases, with 5 bases of the junction left unmatched. CDR1 and CDR2 (germline): ENHRY, SYGVKD. This CDR3 contains 13 residues. The DNA for the CDR3 is TGTGCCATCAAAGGGGGCCTCGCCTACGAGCAGTACTTC. It specifies CAIKGGLAYEQYF.

This clonotype was found many times. J is TRBJ1-1 and V is TRBV11-2; no reliable D call. Trimming took 0 bases from V and 10 from J, leaving 12 bases between them. The CDR3 is made up of 13 amino acids. Germline CDR1 and CDR2: SGHAT and FQNNGV. The CDR3 loop is CASSLDQQRGAFF. The CDR3 nucleotides are TGTGCCAGCAGCTTAGATCAGCAGCGCGGAGCTTTCTTT.

This clonotype was seen many times. V usage is TRBV7-9 and J usage is TRBJ1-5; TRBD1 matches 10 bases. The CDR3 loop spans 14 amino acids. Germline CDR1 SEHNR, CDR2 FQNEAQ (reference sequence). The trim removed 3 bases at V and 7 bases at J, leaving 3 bases unmatched. The CDR3 spells CASSLGQGIQPQHF. For the CDR3, the DNA is TGTGCCAGCAGCTTGGGACAGGGGATCCAGCCCCAGCATTTT.

In its sample, this clonotype was seen a few times. This chain joins TRBV13 and TRBJ2-3, with TRBD1 as a possible D gene (6 bases). V was clipped by 0 bases and J by 7 bases, with 17 bases between them. From germline, CDR1 is PRHDT and CDR2 FYEKMQ (reference sequence). This CDR3 comprises 16 residues. The CDR3 DNA is TGTGCCAGCAGCTTAGGCCCCGTGGGGGCGCCAAATACGCAGTATTTT. It encodes CASSLGPVGAPNTQYF.

The CDR3 loop is CASSSVTLGYTF. Here the CDR3 DNA reads TGTGCCAGCAGTTCGGTTACTTTAGGCTACACCTTC. The rearrangement uses TRBV28 and TRBJ1-2, with no clear D. Trimming left V 4 bases short and J 8 bases short, with 11 bases between. CDR1 and CDR2 from the germline V gene are MDHEN and SYDVKM. The CDR3 runs to 12 residues.

With regard to this clonotype: This may come from a read error, since a much larger clone is one base off. The rearrangement joins TRBV7-2 to TRBJ2-7, with D possibly matching TRBD2 (6 bases). The CDR3 is 15 amino acids. CDR1 and CDR2 from the germline V gene are SGHTA and FQGNSA. The CDR3 is CAGSLAAYLSYEQYF. The CDR3 nucleotides read TGTGCCGGCAGCTTAGCGGCCTACCTCTCCTACGAGCAGTACTTC.

This clonotype was observed at least ten times. V gene TRBV28 combines with J gene TRBJ1-5; 8 bases agree with TRBD1. This CDR3 is built from 15 residues. V trimming: 5 bases; J trimming: 7 bases; junction bases outside the gene matches: 10. Germline lookup yields CDR1 MDHEN and CDR2 SYDVKM. CDR3 in DNA: TGTGCCAGCAGTGCTACCAGGGGGCGAGGGCAGCCCCAGCATTTT. Translating it yields CASSATRGRGQPQHF. Full variable domain (rest looked up from reference TRBV28 and TRBJ1-5): DVKVTQSSRYLVKRTGEKVFLECVQDMDHENMFWYRQDPGLGLRLIYFSYDVKMKEKGDIPEGYSVSREKKERFSLILESASTNQTSMYLCASSATRGRGQPQHFGDGTRLSIL.

This clonotype was observed many times. The chain employs TRBV7-8 and TRBJ2-3; unclear D gene. The CDR3 is 14 residues long. V was trimmed by 1 base and J by 4 bases, leaving 9 bases between them. Germline CDR1 SGHVS, CDR2 FQNEAQ. DNA for the CDR3: TGTGCCAGCAGCTTAGGCGCGGTGGCAGATACGCAGTATTTT. Translated: CASSLGAVADTQYF.

This clonotype was found a few times. The V call is TRBV2, the J call TRBJ2-4; D perhaps matches TRBD2 (6 bases). Trimming removed 8 bases at V and 6 bases at J, with 17 bases between. CDR1 SNHLY and CDR2 FYNNEI come from the germline V gene. This CDR3 is built from 14 residues. This chain's CDR3 is CASGVEGAGNIQYF. The DNA for the CDR3 is TGTGCCAGCGGAGTGGAGGGCGCCGGAAACATTCAGTACTTC.

This clonotype was seen more than once but under ten times. The chain combines TRBV5-5 with TRBJ2-7; possibly TRBD2 for D (5 bases). Germline CDR1 and CDR2: SGHKS and YYEKEE (reference sequence). With 3 bases removed from V and 2 bases from J, the gap between germline ends came to 18 bases. CDR3 length: 16 residues. The CDR3 spells CASSSTPSSGAYEQYF. Written as DNA, the CDR3 is TGTGCCAGCAGCTCCACGCCGTCCTCCGGGGCCTACGAGCAGTACTTC.